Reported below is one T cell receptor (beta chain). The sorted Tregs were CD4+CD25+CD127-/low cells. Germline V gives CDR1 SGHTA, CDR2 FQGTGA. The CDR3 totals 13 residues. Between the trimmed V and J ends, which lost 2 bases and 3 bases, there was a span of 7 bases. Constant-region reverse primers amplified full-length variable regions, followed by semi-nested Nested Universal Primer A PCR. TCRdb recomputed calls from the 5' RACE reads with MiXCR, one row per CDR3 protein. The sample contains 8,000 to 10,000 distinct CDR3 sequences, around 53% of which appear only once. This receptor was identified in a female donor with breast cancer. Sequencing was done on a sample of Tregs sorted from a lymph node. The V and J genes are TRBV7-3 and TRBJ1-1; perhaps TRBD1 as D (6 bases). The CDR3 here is CASSLGQYTEAFF. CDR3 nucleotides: TGTGCCAGCAGCTTAGGACAGTACACTGAAGCTTTCTTT. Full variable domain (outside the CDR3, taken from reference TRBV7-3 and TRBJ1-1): GAGVSQTPSNKVTEKGKYVELRCDPISGHTALYWYRQSLGQGPEFLIYFQGTGAADDSGLPNDRFFAVRPEGSVSTLKIQRTERGDSAVYLCASSLGQYTEAFFGQGTRLTVV.